The present T cell receptor beta chain was sequenced within a study of blood T cell repertoires in COVID-19 (dated by TCRdb to about 2020). Broadly, across the study: Samples from collaborators originated in the United States, Italy and Spain and spanned both the acute and convalescent phases of COVID-19. The material from the prospective study consisted of cDNA or gDNA derived from T cells, B-cell-depleted T cells, or PBMCs. The dataset comprised deeply sampled blood TCRbeta repertoires from subjects exposed to, actively infected with, or recovered from COVID-19. The repertoires were made available in a free public database intended to serve as a resource for research on the immune response to SARS-CoV-2. The samples were drawn from two sources: the first 160 participants of the ongoing ImmuneRACE study, and over 950 subjects contributed by 6 global collaborators. Sample metadata almost always included a de-identified subject ID, COVID-19 status, age in years and sex. Where available, HLA class I and class II types were taken from metadata supplied by the sample provider and were not determined by assay-based typing. General conclusions and limits of the study: How much clinical and demographic metadata was included differed by source and by participant, and the metadata was provided uncurated.

A distance of 17 bases separates the germline ends of V and J, which lose 3 bases and 3 bases respectively. Including cysteine and phenylalanine, the CDR3 has 17 amino acids. The DNA shown is the 51-base CDR3, in frame from base 1. Per the germline V gene (reference sequence), SSHAT is the CDR1 and FNYEAQ is the CDR2. Notes on this clone: The antigen this receptor binds is unknown. Base qualities are not recorded, but no much larger clone differs from it by a single base.

TCRbeta CDR3 regions were amplified from genomic DNA by means of the immunoSEQ Assay, a bias-controlled multiplex PCR. The study's own analysis went as follows. The number of nucleated cells in each sample was estimated by amplification of reference gene primers within the assay. Sequence reads were collapsed and filtered to measure the absolute abundance of every unique TCRbeta CDR3 rearrangement. For each sample, productive Simpson clonality was calculated as the square root of Simpson's diversity index across productive rearrangements. Here the immuneACCESS table is served through TCRdb, limited to in-frame sequences with V and J called. Missing clones are a known gap in these copies; in checked studies unresolved V genes cover under half, and the rest lacks a known reason. Clonal size and the V and J genes are those of that table, whereas D and trimming came from the DNA. The sample contains 150,000 to 200,000 clones, around 86% of them found a single time. Over 6% of the sample lies in the top ten.

One collaborating source in Seattle enrolled patients during active infection and followed them longitudinally through the course of disease. Whole blood was collected in K2EDTA tubes by collaborating institutions according to the institutions' own protocols. For TCRbeta analysis, collaborators shipped samples in one of three forms: frozen whole blood, isolated PBMCs, or DNA extracted from either of those sample types. Recombination linked TRBV7-7 to TRBJ2-2, and perhaps TRBD1 as D gene, on 5 matching bases. The sequence derives from a woman in her 70s with COVID-19, enrolled during active disease. What was sequenced was peripheral blood. The CDR3 here reads CASSFSARGLDTGELFF. DNA sequence: TGTGCCAGCAGCTTTTCTGCTAGGGGCTTGGACACCGGGGAGCTGTTTTTT.